This TCR beta chain comes out of a study of blood T cell repertoires in COVID-19. Across the study: Samples came from the United States, Italy and Spain, spanning acute and convalescent COVID-19.

A few counts support this clone. Original processing notes: Amplifying reference gene primers gave estimates of nucleated cell counts. Libraries were prepared by immunoSEQ multiplex PCR; TCRdb keeps only in-frame clonotypes and omits some of them. From that table come the V and J calls and clone size; the DNA was used to work out D and trimming. The sample contains about 72,000 clones, roughly 80% of which appear only once. The CDR3 contains 16 residues. Germline-derived CDR1 and CDR2 are SEHNR and FQNEAQ (reference sequence). V dropped 5 bases and J dropped 7; count of bases not matched to a gene: 13.

The source of this sequence is a human donor in a cohort sampled during active COVID-19. Sequencing was done on a sample of peripheral blood. The rearrangement joins TRBV7-9 to TRBJ2-2, with 7 bases aligning to TRBD2. This chain's CDR3 is CASSPTSGRGDGELFF. The CDR3 coding sequence is TGTGCCAGCAGCCCAACCTCTGGACGGGGGGACGGGGAGCTGTTTTTT.